This entry lists 10 T cell receptor beta chains sequenced from one sample in a study of breast tumors, draining lymph nodes, adjacent tissues. TCRdb fed the multiplex PCR reads into MiXCR, producing one record per CDR3 protein. Here the sample spans about 15,000 distinct CDR3 sequences, around 50% being singletons. The source material was tumor-adjacent breast tissue. These receptors originate from a female donor with breast cancer. Some clones in this sample may be carry-over from other donors' samples.

The genes are TRBV5-1 and TRBJ2-3, with TRBD2 identical over 10 bases. CDR1 and CDR2 (germline): SGHRS, YFSETQ. The CDR3 runs 15 residues. Losses at the gene ends were 1 base for V and 4 bases for J; bases not matched to a gene: 3. CDR3 in amino acids: CASSLSGLAPDTQYF. The CDR3, as DNA: TGCGCCAGCAGCTTGTCGGGACTAGCGCCAGATACGCAGTATTTT.

The rearrangement links TRBV6-1 to TRBJ1-5; a possible D gene is TRBD1 (5 bases). Germline CDR1 MNHNS, CDR2 SASEGT. The CDR3 covers 15 residues. V shed 3 bases and J shed 3 bases, with 12 bases lying between them. The CDR3 DNA follows: TGTGCCAGCAGTGACTCGTCGGGGGTCAATCAGCCCCAGCATTTT. Encoded protein: CASSDSSGVNQPQHF.

This clonotype has only a few counts. CDR3: CASSLSGVETQYF. The DNA for the CDR3 is TGTGCCAGCAGTTTAAGTGGGGTGGAGACCCAGTACTTC. This chain joins TRBV12-3 or TRBV12-4 and TRBJ2-5; no firm D call. CDR3 size: 13 residues. V lost 2 bases to trimming and J lost 5 bases, with 9 bases between them.

This chain joins TRBV27 and TRBJ2-3; TRBD1 matches at 8 bases. Trimming removed 5 bases from V and 5 bases from J; junction bases left unmatched: 6. Germline CDR1 and CDR2: MNHEY and SMNVEV (reference sequence). The length of the CDR3 is 14 residues. The DNA for the CDR3 is TGTGCCAGCAGTACACAGGGGGTGGTAGATACGCAGTATTTT. Protein: CASSTQGVVDTQYF.

The table lists this clonotype with many counts. The gene calls are TRBV3-1 and TRBJ1-2; D may be TRBD1 (5 bases). Germline V gives CDR1 LGHDT, CDR2 YNNKEL (reference sequence). V lost 0 bases and J 2 bases, leaving 10 bases between the germline ends. This CDR3 has 15 residues. The CDR3 DNA reads TGTGCCAGCAGCCAAGACTCCCGGGGGAACTATGGCTACACCTTC. Encoded protein: CASSQDSRGNYGYTF.

This chain uses TRBV4-3 with TRBJ2-1; 10 bases fit TRBD2. After removal of 3 bases from V and 4 bases from J, the junction contained 3 bases not matched to a gene. The germline V gene has CDR1 LGHNA and CDR2 YSLEER. CDR3 size: 15 residues. The CDR3 protein is CASSQTSGPYNEQFF. The CDR3 DNA reads as TGCGCCAGCAGCCAGACTAGCGGGCCTTACAATGAGCAGTTCTTC.

Relative to its sample, this clonotype is medium-sized. The genes are TRBV10-3 and TRBJ1-2, with TRBD1 as a possible D gene (5 bases). This CDR3 region has 16 residues. CDR1 is ENHRY, CDR2 SYGVKD, per germline. Trimming shortened V by 2 bases and J by 4 bases, and 17 bases separated the two germline ends. The CDR3 bases are TGTGCCATCAGTGAGGGGGCCGGGCCGCCTCCCTATGGCTACACCTTC. Translated: CAISEGAGPPPYGYTF.

This clonotype is labeled as medium-sized (0.01 to 0.1%). An end of the junction does not agree with germline; a read error may underlie this. The rearrangement links TRBV5-5 to TRBJ1-2; no clear D gene. Per the germline V gene, CDR1 is SGHKS and CDR2 is YYEKEE (reference sequence). CDR3 length equals 13 residues. The CDR3 sequence: CASSYSPVSAFSF. In DNA form, the CDR3 reads TGTGCCAGCAGTTACAGCCCGGTTTCTGCCTTCTCCTTC.

This clonotype appeared once. The chain is built from TRBV2 and TRBJ1-5, with D unclear. V was pared by 3 bases and J by 5 bases, with 11 bases between. Looked up from germline, CDR1 is SNHLY and CDR2 is FYNNEI. The CDR3 is 14 residues long. The CDR3 DNA reads TGTGCCAGCAGTGATCGCGAGGAGGATCAGCCCCAGCATTTT. This codes for CASSDREEDQPQHF.

This clonotype appeared a few times. The chain couples TRBV7-9 to TRBJ2-7; 8 bases are a match to TRBD1. Losses at the gene ends were 5 bases for V and 5 bases for J; bases not matched to a gene: 8. The V gene's germline CDR1 is SEHNR and CDR2 FQNEAQ (reference sequence). This CDR3 has 14 residues. As DNA, the CDR3 is TGTGCCAGCAGCACCCGGACAGGGAGCGACGAGCAGTACTTC. Translating it yields CASSTRTGSDEQYF.